What follows is one TCR beta chain and its context. What it recognizes is unknown. This specimen belongs to a study of cytomegalovirus exposure and HLA in healthy donors. Study-level results: A later look showed TCR association rates differing by HLA locus, highest for DRB1 and lowest for HLA-C. A later analysis found common viral pathogens apparently linked to several of the most significant clusters.

The primer mix had 60 Vbeta and 13 Jbeta primers. Measured with immunoSEQ multiplex PCR; TCRdb has only the in-frame clones, and not every one. In the table there are about 140,000 clones, 65% to 85% of which are singletons. The CDR3 is made up of 15 amino acids. Germline V CDR1 and CDR2: SNHLY, FYNNEI. Trimming shortened V by 7 bases and J by 1 base, and 15 bases separated the two germline ends. The sequence came from a male donor in good health and CMV-seronegative. Sequencing was carried out using PBMCs. The chain couples TRBV2 to TRBJ2-3; D may be TRBD2 (5 bases). The CDR3 DNA follows: TGTGCCAGCACCGACGGGTTTAGCGGCACAGATACGCAGTATTTT. Translated, it gives CASTDGFSGTDTQYF.